Sequencing of this T cell receptor beta chain was carried out in a study of blood T cell repertoires in COVID-19. Whole-study context: COVID-19 samples collected from the United States, Italy and Spain covered acute and convalescent phases. Nucleic acid was either cDNA or gDNA, and it came from T cells, B-cell-depleted T cells, or PBMCs.

Authors' analysis steps: For nucleated cells, counts were estimated from reference gene primer amplification. The method was immunoSEQ multiplex PCR; TCRdb's version includes in-frame clones alone and lacks a portion of them. V and J calls and clone size are those listed in that table; D and trimming were worked out from the DNA. This sample has approximately 150,000 clones, with 84% found just once. The length of the CDR3 is 13 residues. Deletions cut 0 bases from V and 2 bases from J, with 3 bases between. Germline V gives CDR1 SGDLS, CDR2 YYNGEE. This TCR was sampled from a man aged 60 to 75 with acute or convalescent COVID-19. The chain is built from TRBV9 and TRBJ1-3, with unresolved D. Sequenced sample: peripheral blood. The CDR3 bases are TGTGCCAGCAGCGTAGCTGCTGGAAACACCATATATTTT. Translated: CASSVAAGNTIYF.